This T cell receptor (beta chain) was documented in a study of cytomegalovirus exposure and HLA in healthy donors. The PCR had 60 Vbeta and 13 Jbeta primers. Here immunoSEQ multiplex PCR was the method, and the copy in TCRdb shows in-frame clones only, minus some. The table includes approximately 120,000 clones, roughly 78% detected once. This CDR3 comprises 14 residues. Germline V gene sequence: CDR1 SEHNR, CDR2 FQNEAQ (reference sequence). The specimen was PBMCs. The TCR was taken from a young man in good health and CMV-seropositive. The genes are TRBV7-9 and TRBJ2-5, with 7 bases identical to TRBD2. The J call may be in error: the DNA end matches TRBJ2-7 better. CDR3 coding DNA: TGTGCCAGCAGCAGACCGGGACTATCCTACGAGCAGTACTTC. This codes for CASSRPGLSYEQYF.